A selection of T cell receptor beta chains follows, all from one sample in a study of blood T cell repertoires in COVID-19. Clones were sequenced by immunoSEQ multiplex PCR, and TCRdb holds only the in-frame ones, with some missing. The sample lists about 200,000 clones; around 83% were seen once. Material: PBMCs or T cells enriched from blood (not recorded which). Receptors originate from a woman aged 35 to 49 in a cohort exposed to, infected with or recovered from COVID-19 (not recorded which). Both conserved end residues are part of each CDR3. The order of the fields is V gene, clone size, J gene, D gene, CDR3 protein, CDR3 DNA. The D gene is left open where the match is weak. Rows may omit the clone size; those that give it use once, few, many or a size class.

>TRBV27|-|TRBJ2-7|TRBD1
CASSGQGAEVGEQYF
TGTGCCAGCAGTGGACAGGGGGCGGAGGTGGGCGAGCAGTACTTC
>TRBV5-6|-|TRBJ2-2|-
CASSSRPGELFF
TGTGCCAGCAGCTCCAGGCCCGGGGAGCTGTTTTTT
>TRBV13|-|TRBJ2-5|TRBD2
CASSPGLAIQETQYF
TGTGCCAGCAGCCCCGGACTAGCGATTCAAGAGACCCAGTACTTC
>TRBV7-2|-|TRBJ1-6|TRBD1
CASSPQGGEAYNSPLHF
TGTGCCAGCAGCCCGCAGGGGGGCGAGGCCTATAATTCACCCCTCCACTTT
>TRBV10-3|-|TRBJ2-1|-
CAISELVNEQFF
TGTGCCATCAGTGAACTTGTGAATGAGCAGTTCTTC
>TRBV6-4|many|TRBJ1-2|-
CASSGGEQDGYTF
TGTGCCAGCAGTGGCGGGGAACAGGATGGCTACACCTTC
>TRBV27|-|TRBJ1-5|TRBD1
CASSSDRHGNQPQHF
TGTGCCAGCAGCTCGGACAGGCACGGCAATCAGCCCCAGCATTTT
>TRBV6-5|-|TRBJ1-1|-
CASAEDGENTEAFF
TGTGCCAGCGCGGAGGACGGCGAGAACACTGAAGCTTTCTTT
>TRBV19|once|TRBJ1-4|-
CASSPGLFATNEKLFF
TGTGCCAGTAGTCCAGGACTGTTTGCAACTAATGAAAAACTGTTTTTT
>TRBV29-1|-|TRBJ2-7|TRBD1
CSVLGGDRGYYEQYF
TGCAGCGTTCTTGGGGGGGACAGGGGCTACTACGAGCAGTACTTC
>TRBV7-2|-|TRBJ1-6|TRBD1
CASSTYRDRGPALHF
TGTGCCAGCAGCACGTACCGGGACAGGGGGCCGGCCCTCCACTTT
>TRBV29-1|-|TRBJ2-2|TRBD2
CSVELAGGITGELFF
TGCAGCGTTGAACTAGCGGGGGGAATTACCGGGGAGCTGTTTTTT
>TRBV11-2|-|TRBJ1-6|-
CASSLVPGNSPLHF
TGTGCCAGCAGCTTAGTTCCAGGAAATTCACCCCTCCACTTT
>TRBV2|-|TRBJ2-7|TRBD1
CASYRGREQYF
TGTGCCAGCTACAGGGGACGCGAGCAGTACTTC
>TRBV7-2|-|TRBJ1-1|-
CASSVNWGGTEAFF
TGTGCCAGCAGCGTCAATTGGGGGGGCACTGAAGCTTTCTTT
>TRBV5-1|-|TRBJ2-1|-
CASSLYLEQFF
TGCGCCAGCAGCTTGTATCTTGAGCAGTTCTTC
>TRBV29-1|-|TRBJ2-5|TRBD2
CSVEGLAGALIEETQYF
TGCAGCGTTGAAGGACTAGCGGGAGCCTTGATTGAAGAGACCCAGTACTTC
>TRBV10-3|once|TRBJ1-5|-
CAISESNPRGGQPQHF
TGTGCCATCAGTGAGTCCAACCCCAGGGGCGGTCAGCCCCAGCATTTT
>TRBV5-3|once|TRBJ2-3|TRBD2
CARSSGLAGKKDTQYF
TGTGCCAGAAGCTCCGGACTAGCGGGAAAAAAGGATACGCAGTATTTT
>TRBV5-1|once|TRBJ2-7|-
CASSFPREGWTEQYF
TGCGCCAGCAGCTTTCCGCGGGAAGGCTGGACCGAGCAGTACTTC
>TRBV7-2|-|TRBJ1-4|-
CASSLAGGANEKLFF
TGTGCCAGCAGCTTAGCCGGCGGGGCTAATGAAAAACTGTTTTTT
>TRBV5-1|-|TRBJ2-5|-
CASSLGDFQETQYF
TGCGCCAGCAGCTTGGGGGACTTCCAAGAGACCCAGTACTTC
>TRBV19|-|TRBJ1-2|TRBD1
CASNGQGAYYGYTF
TGTGCCAGTAACGGACAGGGGGCCTACTATGGCTACACCTTC
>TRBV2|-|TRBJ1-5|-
CASSAPGLNQPQHF
TGTGCCAGCAGTGCACCAGGGCTCAATCAGCCCCAGCATTTT
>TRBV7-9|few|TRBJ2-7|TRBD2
CASSYSGRAHEQYF
TGTGCCAGCAGCTATAGCGGGAGGGCCCACGAGCAGTACTTC
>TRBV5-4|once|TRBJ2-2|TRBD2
CASSPNGGVRTGELFF
TGTGCCAGCAGCCCTAATGGGGGGGTACGGACCGGGGAGCTGTTTTTT
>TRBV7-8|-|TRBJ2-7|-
CASSLYTGYNTYEQYF
TGTGCCAGCAGCTTATATACAGGATACAACACCTACGAGCAGTACTTC
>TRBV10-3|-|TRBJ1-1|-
CAIRATQTGNTEAFF
TGTGCCATCAGGGCCACCCAGACAGGGAACACTGAAGCTTTCTTT
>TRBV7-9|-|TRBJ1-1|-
CASSFQGPAPEAFF
TGTGCCAGCAGCTTTCAGGGGCCGGCTCCTGAAGCTTTCTTT
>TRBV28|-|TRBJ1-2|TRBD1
CASSLWGTGSYGYTF
TGTGCCAGCAGTTTGTGGGGGACAGGTTCCTATGGCTACACCTTC
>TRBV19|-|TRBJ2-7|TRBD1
CASSPGTGFDEQYF
TGTGCCAGTAGCCCCGGGACAGGGTTCGACGAGCAGTACTTC
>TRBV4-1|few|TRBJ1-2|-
CASSLTTGTNYGYTF
TGCGCCAGCAGCCTTACGACAGGTACCAACTATGGCTACACCTTC
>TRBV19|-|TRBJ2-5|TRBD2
CASGGPSGRSETQYF
TGTGCCAGTGGGGGGCCTAGCGGGAGGTCTGAGACCCAGTACTTC
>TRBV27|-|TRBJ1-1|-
CASSWRGGPNTEAFF
TGTGCCAGCAGTTGGAGGGGGGGGCCGAACACTGAAGCTTTCTTT
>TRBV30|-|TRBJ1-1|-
CAWIQRGVNTEAFF
TGTGCCTGGATTCAACGGGGGGTGAACACTGAAGCTTTCTTT
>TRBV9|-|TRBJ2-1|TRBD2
CASSRSGIGRNEQFF
TGTGCCAGCAGCCGCAGCGGGATTGGTCGAAATGAGCAGTTCTTC